The 15 T cell receptor beta chains below come from one sample, sequenced in a study of blood T cell repertoires in COVID-19. Assay used: immunoSEQ multiplex PCR; TCRdb lists only in-frame clones, some missing. The table includes tens of thousands of clones, around 86% detected once. What was sequenced was peripheral blood. Receptors originate from a woman in her fifties or sixties with acute or convalescent COVID-19.

The chain couples TRBV24-1 to TRBJ2-3, with a weak D call TRBD1 (5 bases). CDR1 and CDR2 from the germline V gene are KGHDR and SFDVKD. V lost 6 bases and J lost 8, with 11 bases in between. The CDR3 is 12 amino acids. The CDR3 DNA reads as TGTGCCACCAGTCGGCCGCAGGGTACGCAGTATTTT. This encodes CATSRPQGTQYF.

The J gene is TRBJ1-1, the V gene TRBV7-8, with 11 bases fitting TRBD1. The CDR3 covers 16 residues. Trimming took 3 bases from V and 5 from J; bases not matched to a gene: 8. Germline assignment: CDR1 SGHVS and CDR2 FQNEAQ. The CDR3 nucleotides are TGTGCCAGCAGCTTTACGGACAGGGGGCTTGGGACTGAAGCTTTCTTT. It translates to CASSFTDRGLGTEAFF.

This clone was observed a single time. This chain joins TRBV3-1 (or the pseudogene TRBV3-2) and TRBJ2-7; maybe TRBD2 (6 bases). The germline V gene has CDR1 LGHDT and CDR2 YNNKEL (reference sequence). CDR3 size: 12 residues. V gave up 5 bases and J gave up 6 bases, with 11 bases separating them. The chain's CDR3 is CASSYTSREQYF. The CDR3 nucleotides are TGTGCCAGCAGCTATACTAGCCGCGAGCAGTACTTC.

The chain joins TRBV5-5 to TRBJ2-7; weak D call: TRBD1 (5 bases). The CDR3 spans 17 residues. V lost 0 bases and J lost 5, with 21 bases in between. CDR1 and CDR2 (germline): SGHKS, YYEKEE (reference sequence). Here the CDR3 reads CASSLAGQLILGNEQYF. CDR3 nucleotides: TGTGCCAGCAGCTTGGCAGGGCAACTGATTTTAGGCAACGAGCAGTACTTC.

This chain links TRBV6-5 with TRBJ1-1; the match to TRBD1 covers 9 bases. Germline loops: CDR1 MNHEY, CDR2 SVGAGI. The CDR3 has 12 amino acids. With V trimmed by 11 bases and J by 1 base, 2 bases remained unmatched. The CDR3, as DNA: TGTGCCGGGGGACAGGGGAACACTGAAGCTTTCTTT. Its protein is CAGGQGNTEAFF.

The rearrangement joins TRBV19 to TRBJ1-1; D not resolved. The CDR3 has 14 amino acids. V was shortened by 4 bases and J by 1 base, with 10 bases between the two germline ends. CDR1 is LNHDA, CDR2 SQIVND, per germline (reference sequence). The CDR3 protein is CASSKLGGNTEAFF. Here the CDR3 DNA reads TGTGCCAGTAGTAAACTAGGTGGGAACACTGAAGCTTTCTTT.

The chain employs TRBV10-1 and TRBJ1-1; TRBD1 aligns across 7 bases. Germline V lookup: CDR1 WNHNN, CDR2 SYGVQD (reference sequence). V dropped 5 bases and J dropped 8; count of bases not matched to a gene: 11. There are 14 residues in the CDR3. As DNA, the CDR3 is TGCGCCAGCAGTCCCGGGACAGTTCGGGAGGAAGCTTTCTTT. It encodes CASSPGTVREEAFF.

The V gene is TRBV3-1 (or the pseudogene TRBV3-2), the J gene TRBJ1-1; TRBD1 is a possible D gene (6 bases). CDR1 and CDR2 from the germline V gene are LGHDT and YNNKEL (reference sequence). This CDR3 has 14 amino acids. Trimming shortened V by 1 base and J by 5 bases, and 11 bases separated the two germline ends. The CDR3 bases are TGTGCCAGCAGCCAAGTGGGGGGGCGGACTGAAGCTTTCTTT. Residues: CASSQVGGRTEAFF.

The rearrangement uses TRBV6-1 and TRBJ1-3, with D uncertain. The V and J ends lost 1 base and 4 bases respectively, with 5 bases between them. The CDR3 loop spans 13 amino acids. Germline CDR1 MNHNS, CDR2 SASEGT. As DNA, the CDR3 is TGTGCCAGCAGTGAAGTAGTCGGAAACACCATATATTTT. Protein: CASSEVVGNTIYF.

The V and J genes are TRBV18 and TRBJ2-1, with D perhaps matching TRBD2 (6 bases). The CDR3 has 12 residues. Per germline, CDR1 KGHSH and CDR2 LQKENI. V dropped 0 bases and J dropped 9 bases, with 6 bases sitting between them. CDR3 DNA sequence: TGTGCCAGCTCACCACCGGGGGGTGAGCAGTTCTTC. Encoded protein: CASSPPGGEQFF.

The J gene is TRBJ1-1, the V gene TRBV28; D ambiguous. Germline-derived CDR1 and CDR2 are MDHEN and SYDVKM. The CDR3 consists of 13 residues. Trimming removed 3 bases from V and 1 base from J, with 6 bases in between. The CDR3 here is CASSLSRNTEAFF. CDR3 DNA sequence: TGTGCCAGCAGTTTGAGTAGGAACACTGAAGCTTTCTTT.

This chain links TRBV3-1 (or the pseudogene TRBV3-2) with TRBJ2-7; 7 bases align to TRBD2. The germline gives CDR1 LGHDT, CDR2 YNNKEL (reference sequence). CDR3 length equals 17 residues. Trimming removed 3 bases from V and 0 bases from J; junction bases left unmatched: 11. The CDR3 sequence: CASSHGTGGMLSYEQYF. The CDR3 nucleotides are TGTGCCAGCAGCCATGGCACGGGAGGTATGCTCTCCTACGAGCAGTACTTC.

V gene TRBV24-1 combines with J gene TRBJ2-7, with a tentative D call TRBD1 (6 bases). The length of the CDR3 is 14 residues. Looked up from germline, CDR1 is KGHDR and CDR2 is SFDVKD. Trimming pared 7 bases from V and 2 bases from J, leaving 14 bases between. Here the CDR3 reads CATSQGRSPYEQYF. CDR3 sequence (DNA): TGTGCCACCAGCCAGGGGCGGAGCCCCTACGAGCAGTACTTC.

The chain employs TRBV7-8 and TRBJ2-6; TRBD1 might be the D (5 bases). The CDR3 contains 15 residues. The germline V gene has CDR1 SGHVS and CDR2 FQNEAQ. Trimming pared 6 bases from V and 3 bases from J, leaving 12 bases between. The CDR3: CASRDQGYGANVLTF. In nucleotides, the CDR3 is TGTGCCAGCAGGGATCAGGGTTATGGGGCCAACGTCCTGACTTTC.

V usage is TRBV7-2 and J usage is TRBJ2-5; tentative D call: TRBD1 (5 bases). CDR3 length: 14 amino acids. From germline, CDR1 is SGHTA and CDR2 FQGNSA. The ends were cut back, 8 bases at V and 1 base at J, with 14 bases in the middle. The CDR3 protein is CASARGRLQETQYF. The CDR3 DNA reads as TGTGCCAGCGCAAGGGGAAGGCTCCAAGAGACCCAGTACTTC.